This TCR beta chain was sequenced for a study of T-cell reconstitution after alpha-beta-depleted transplantation in children. This clonotype was seen repeatedly, ten times or more. Researchers prepared the TCRbeta library using unique molecular identifiers, the study reports. TCRdb independently ran MiXCR on the PCR reads; one entry per CDR3 protein. The data contain 200,000 to 250,000 distinct CDR3 sequences, 12% of them singletons. V lost 3 bases, J lost 6 bases, and 11 bases stayed unmatched. CDR1 is SQVTM and CDR2 is ANQGSEA in the germline V gene. This CDR3 region has 15 residues. The sequence was collected from a human donor who donated a stem cell graft to a child with acute lymphoblastic leukemia. Specimen: PBMCs from the stem cell graft donor, collected from the stem cell graft. The genes are TRBV29-1 and TRBJ1-5, with 7 positions matching TRBD1. This CDR3 is CSVERGQGEVQPQHF. The CDR3 nucleotides are TGCAGCGTTGAGCGCGGTCAGGGGGAGGTTCAGCCCCAGCATTTT.